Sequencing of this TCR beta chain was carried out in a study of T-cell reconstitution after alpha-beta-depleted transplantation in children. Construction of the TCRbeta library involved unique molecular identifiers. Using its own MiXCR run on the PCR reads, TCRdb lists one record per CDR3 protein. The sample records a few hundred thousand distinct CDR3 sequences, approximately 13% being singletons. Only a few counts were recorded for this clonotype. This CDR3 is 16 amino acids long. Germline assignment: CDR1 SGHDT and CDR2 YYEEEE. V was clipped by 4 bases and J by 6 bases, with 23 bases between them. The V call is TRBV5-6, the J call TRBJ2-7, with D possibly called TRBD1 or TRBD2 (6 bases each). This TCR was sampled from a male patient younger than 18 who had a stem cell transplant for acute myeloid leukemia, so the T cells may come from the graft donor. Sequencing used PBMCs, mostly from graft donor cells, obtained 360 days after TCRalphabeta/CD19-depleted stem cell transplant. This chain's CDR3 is CASSRGNRDTRVEQYF. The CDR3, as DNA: TGTGCCAGCAGCCGGGGGAACCGGGACACGCGTGTCGAGCAGTACTTC.